Each of the 27 T cell receptor beta chains below was sequenced from the same sample in a study of shared clonotypes between healthy human individuals. Clones were sequenced by immunoSEQ multiplex PCR, and TCRdb holds only the in-frame ones, with some missing. The profile shows more than 2 million clones, 85% to 95% of them singletons. It was CD45RO-negative cells, positively selected for CCR7, that made up naive CD8 cells, with terminally differentiated effector memory CD45RA+ cells excluded. The specimen was naive CD8+ T cells from PBMCs. The receptor set was obtained from a man between 18 and 35 years old in good health. Some clones in this sample may be carry-over from other donors' samples.

This chain links TRBV7-8 with TRBJ2-3, with TRBD2 matching over 10 bases. The J segment lost 3 bases and the V segment lost 5 bases, leaving 5 bases of the junction unmatched. CDR3 length equals 15 residues. The germline CDR1 and CDR2 sequences are SGHVS and FQNEAQ. The CDR3, as DNA: TGTGCCAGCAGCCCGGGACTAGCGCATACAGATACGCAGTATTTT. Translating gives CASSPGLAHTDTQYF.

V is TRBV19 and J is TRBJ1-1; weak D call: TRBD1 (6 bases). This CDR3 comprises 14 residues. In germline, CDR1 is LNHDA, CDR2 SQIVND (reference sequence). V shed 5 bases and J shed 3 bases, with 13 bases lying between them. In DNA form, the CDR3 reads TGTGCCAGTAGTCAGCGAGGGGGGTACACTGAAGCTTTCTTT. This sequence encodes CASSQRGGYTEAFF.

V gene TRBV28 combines with J gene TRBJ2-2; 7 bases align to TRBD2. V dropped 6 bases and J dropped 4; count of bases not matched to a gene: 5. The CDR3 covers 14 residues. Germline loops: CDR1 MDHEN, CDR2 SYDVKM. CDR3 amino acids: CASSWGGLTGELFF. CDR3 sequence (DNA): TGTGCCAGCAGCTGGGGGGGTCTCACCGGGGAGCTGTTTTTT.

This chain joins TRBV7-3 and TRBJ2-7; D is perhaps TRBD2 (5 bases). V lost 2 bases and J 3 bases, leaving 11 bases between the germline ends. Germline assignment: CDR1 SGHTA and CDR2 FQGTGA. The CDR3 has 14 amino acids. The CDR3 spells CASSLSADDYEQYF. DNA of the CDR3: TGTGCCAGCAGCTTATCAGCGGATGACTACGAGCAGTACTTC.

The chain has TRBV6-5 and TRBJ2-2, with D perhaps matching TRBD1 (6 bases). This CDR3 has 12 residues. The V gene's germline CDR1 is MNHEY and CDR2 SVGAGI. The V end was cut by 6 bases, the J end by 8 bases, with 10 bases between. CDR3 coding DNA: TGTGCCAGCAGCCTGGGACAAGGGGAGCTGTTTTTT. Its protein is CASSLGQGELFF.

V is TRBV2 and J is TRBJ2-5; maybe TRBD1 (5 bases). This CDR3 is built from 15 residues. The germline V gene encodes CDR1 SNHLY and CDR2 FYNNEI. V was pared by 7 bases and J by 1 base, with 16 bases between. CDR3 DNA: TGTGCCAGCACTGCCTGGGGCAGCACCCAAGAGACCCAGTACTTC. Its protein is CASTAWGSTQETQYF.

V is TRBV29-1 and J is TRBJ2-1; TRBD2 might be the D (7 bases). Germline V gene data show CDR1 as SQVTM and CDR2 as ANQGSEA. This CDR3 spans 15 amino acids. V gave up 0 bases and J gave up 2 bases, with 11 bases separating them. The CDR3 coding sequence is TGCAGCGTTGAAGATAGGGGGGGCGCCTACAATGAGCAGTTCTTC. Amino acids: CSVEDRGGAYNEQFF.

On this clone itself: The sample holds other DNA sequences that translate to the same CDR3. The CDR3 loop is CASRHSYEQYF. CDR3 sequence (DNA): TGTGCCAGCAGACACAGCTACGAGCAGTACTTC. This chain uses TRBV6-6 with TRBJ2-7; no clear D gene. The length of the CDR3 is 11 residues. From germline, CDR1 is MNHNY and CDR2 SVGAGI (reference sequence). The V end lost 6 bases, the J end lost 3 bases, and 6 bases lay between the germline ends.

The chain employs TRBV7-8 and TRBJ2-3; TRBD2 might be the D (5 bases). The CDR3 loop spans 15 amino acids. V lost 2 bases, J lost 6 bases, and 15 bases lay in between. CDR1 is SGHVS, CDR2 FQNEAQ, per germline. The CDR3 region has the DNA TGTGCCAGCAGCTTAATGAGCGGAGCAGCGGATACGCAGTATTTT. Its protein is CASSLMSGAADTQYF.

This clone appeared once. V usage is TRBV27 and J usage is TRBJ2-7; 8 bases agree with TRBD2. The CDR3 is 16 amino acids. Germline CDR1 and CDR2: MNHEY and SMNVEV (reference sequence). Trimming at V came to 5 bases and at J to 3 bases, leaving 12 bases not matched to a gene. The CDR3 DNA sequence: TGTGCCAGCAGTGCCTCACTAGCGGAGGCTCTCTACGAGCAGTACTTC. This gives the protein CASSASLAEALYEQYF.

Regarding this clone: The sample holds other DNA sequences that translate to the same CDR3. The chain carries TRBV28 and TRBJ2-5, with 10 bases matching TRBD1. CDR1 is MDHEN and CDR2 is SYDVKM in the germline V gene. This CDR3 spans 14 amino acids. After removal of 3 bases from V and 5 bases from J, the junction contained 3 bases not matched to a gene. The CDR3 DNA follows: TGTGCCAGCAGTTTTGGACAGGGGGGGGAGACCCAGTACTTC. It yields the protein CASSFGQGGETQYF. The whole variable domain, remainder taken from reference TRBV28 and TRBJ2-5, is DVKVTQSSRYLVKRTGEKVFLECVQDMDHENMFWYRQDPGLGLRLIYFSYDVKMKEKGDIPEGYSVSREKKERFSLILESASTNQTSMYLCASSFGQGGETQYFGPGTRLLVL.

Here the CDR3 reads CASSFSGHGYEQYF. The CDR3 DNA is TGTGCCAGCAGTTTCTCGGGGCATGGGTACGAGCAGTACTTC. This rearrangement joins TRBV27 to TRBJ2-7, with D perhaps TRBD1 or TRBD2 (5 bases each). Trimming pared 3 bases from V and 4 bases from J, leaving 13 bases between. The CDR3 loop spans 14 amino acids. CDR1 is MNHEY and CDR2 is SMNVEV in the germline V gene (reference sequence).

The chain recombines TRBV28 with TRBJ2-7; the match to TRBD2 covers 11 bases. Per germline, CDR1 MDHEN and CDR2 SYDVKM. Unmatched junction bases numbered 9, after V lost 3 bases and J lost 2 bases. The CDR3 sequence is 17 residues long. The CDR3 DNA reads TGTGCCAGCAGTTTCTGGCTAGCGGGAGGTAGACCCTACGAGCAGTACTTC. Its translation is CASSFWLAGGRPYEQYF.

The rearrangement links TRBV15 to TRBJ2-1; D perhaps matches TRBD1 (6 bases). Germline V gene data show CDR1 as LNHNV and CDR2 as YYDKDF (reference sequence). V was clipped by 0 bases and J by 3 bases, with 15 bases between them. The CDR3 runs to 17 residues. CDR3 nucleotide sequence: TGTGCCACCAGCAGAGAGGCCCTGGGGGCGATCTACAATGAGCAGTTCTTC. As protein: CATSREALGAIYNEQFF.

The chain employs TRBV9 and TRBJ2-1, with a weak D call TRBD2 (5 bases). There are 13 residues in the CDR3. V lost 4 bases and J lost 8, with 13 bases in between. Germline V gene lookup returns CDR1 SGDLS and CDR2 YYNGEE. The CDR3 DNA reads as TGTGCCAGCAGCAAGACTCCTAGCTATGAGCAGTTCTTC. Translated, it gives CASSKTPSYEQFF.

The gene calls are TRBV27 and TRBJ2-1, with 12 positions matching TRBD2. The CDR3 runs 15 residues. Unmatched junction bases numbered 5, after V lost 6 bases and J lost 5 bases. Germline values: CDR1 MNHEY, CDR2 SMNVEV (reference sequence). The CDR3 is CASSRGLAGNNEQFF. In DNA form, the CDR3 reads TGTGCCAGCAGCCGGGGACTAGCGGGTAACAATGAGCAGTTCTTC.

The chain employs TRBV5-1 and TRBJ2-7; 10 bases are shared with TRBD2. The CDR3 totals 14 residues. V lost 4 bases to trimming and J lost 5 bases; unmatched junction nucleotides: 6. Germline values: CDR1 SGHRS, CDR2 YFSETQ. Here the CDR3 reads CASSPSGRWDEQYF. The CDR3 DNA reads as TGCGCCAGCAGCCCTAGCGGGAGATGGGACGAGCAGTACTTC.

The V gene is TRBV6-5, the J gene TRBJ2-2; possibly TRBD2 for D (6 bases). Germline CDR1 MNHEY, CDR2 SVGAGI. There are 15 residues in the CDR3. The germline V and J ends were trimmed by 0 bases and 8 bases, with 13 bases remaining between them. The CDR3 sequence: CASSYSEGWSGELFF. CDR3 DNA sequence: TGTGCCAGCAGTTACTCGGAGGGTTGGTCTGGGGAGCTGTTTTTT.

V is TRBV6-1 and J is TRBJ2-1, with 10 nucleotides matching TRBD2. Germline V CDR1 and CDR2: MNHNS, SASEGT. The CDR3 loop spans 14 amino acids. The V segment lost 1 base and the J segment 6 bases; nucleotides outside the gene matches: 0. The CDR3 spells CASSEGLAGNEQFF. CDR3 DNA: TGTGCCAGCAGTGAAGGACTAGCGGGCAATGAGCAGTTCTTC.

As to this clone: The same CDR3 is also encoded by other DNA sequences in this sample. This chain joins TRBV19 and TRBJ2-5; possibly TRBD1 for D (5 bases). V dropped 6 bases and J dropped 1 base, with 12 bases sitting between them. The length of the CDR3 is 14 residues. Looked up from germline, CDR1 is LNHDA and CDR2 is SQIVND (reference sequence). Written as DNA, the CDR3 is TGTGCCAGTAGCATCGCAGGGCTCCAAGAGACCCAGTACTTC. Translating it yields CASSIAGLQETQYF.

V is TRBV13 and J is TRBJ2-5; TRBD2 matches 15 bases. Germline V gives CDR1 PRHDT, CDR2 FYEKMQ (reference sequence). Trimming at V came to 4 bases and at J to 5 bases, leaving 8 bases not matched to a gene. CDR3 size: 17 residues. The CDR3 spells CASSSGLAGGPMETQYF. In nucleotides, the CDR3 is TGTGCCAGCAGCTCCGGACTAGCGGGAGGGCCGATGGAGACCCAGTACTTC.

This chain links TRBV4-1 with TRBJ2-1, with TRBD2 identical over 9 bases. J lost 5 bases, V lost 4 bases, and 9 bases had no gene match. Germline V gene lookup returns CDR1 MGHRA and CDR2 YSYEKL. This CDR3 has 16 residues. The CDR3 protein is CASSLTRSSGDNEQFF. The DNA of the CDR3 is TGCGCCAGCAGCCTAACCAGGTCTAGCGGGGACAATGAGCAGTTCTTC.

V is TRBV11-2 and J is TRBJ2-6; 9 nucleotides agree with TRBD1. V shed 8 bases and J 0 bases; nucleotides not matched to a gene: 8. Germline CDR1 is SGHAT and CDR2 is FQNNGV. The CDR3 has 17 amino acids. CDR3: CASWPYRGLSGANVLTF. CDR3 nucleotide sequence: TGTGCCAGCTGGCCCTACAGGGGGCTCTCTGGGGCCAACGTCCTGACTTTC.

The CDR3 protein is CASSVGLAGDINNEQFF. The CDR3 DNA is TGTGCCAGCAGCGTCGGACTAGCGGGAGATATCAACAATGAGCAGTTCTTC. This chain uses TRBV9 with TRBJ2-1, with 13 bases aligning to TRBD2. Trimming took 2 bases from V and 5 from J; bases not matched to a gene: 7. This CDR3 has 17 residues. Per the germline V gene, CDR1 is SGDLS and CDR2 is YYNGEE.

J is TRBJ2-1 and V is TRBV2; 10 bases match TRBD1. Germline V gives CDR1 SNHLY, CDR2 FYNNEI. Trimming at V came to 8 bases and at J to 6 bases, leaving 10 bases not matched to a gene. The CDR3 has 15 amino acids. CDR3 amino acids: CASRSWDRGANEQFF. Written as DNA, the CDR3 is TGTGCCAGCCGGTCCTGGGACAGGGGTGCCAATGAGCAGTTCTTC.

The chain joins TRBV7-6 to TRBJ2-2; 7 bases are a match to TRBD2. The CDR3 extends over 15 amino acids. With V trimmed by 5 bases and J by 4 bases, 7 bases remained unmatched. The germline V gene has CDR1 SGHVS and CDR2 FNYEAQ. CDR3: CASSQLAIPTGELFF. DNA of the CDR3: TGTGCCAGCAGCCAACTAGCGATCCCCACCGGGGAGCTGTTTTTT.

The rearrangement joins TRBV14 to TRBJ1-1; TRBD1 matches 7 bases. Losses at the gene ends were 5 bases for V and 10 bases for J; bases not matched to a gene: 16. The CDR3 covers 15 residues. Looked up from germline, CDR1 is SGHDN and CDR2 is FVKESK. The CDR3 spells CASSVRQGSLVRAFF. CDR3 nucleotide sequence: TGTGCCAGCAGCGTAAGACAGGGCTCTCTAGTTCGAGCTTTCTTT.